These 20 T cell receptor beta chains were all obtained from the same sample, sequenced in a study of cytomegalovirus exposure and HLA in healthy donors. In the PCR, 60 Vbeta and 13 Jbeta primers were used. Using immunoSEQ multiplex PCR, the repertoire was profiled, and TCRdb retains in-frame clones only, with some absent. The sample lists roughly 80,000 clones, approximately 65% seen once, with under 4.5% in the top ten. Sequenced: PBMCs. The receptors were gathered from a male donor in good health and CMV-seropositive.

Turning to this clone: Relative to the germline gene, one junction end is altered; a read error may explain this. V is TRBV7-9 and J is TRBJ1-2; the D gene is possibly TRBD1 (5 bases). This CDR3 spans 16 amino acids. The germline V gene has CDR1 SEHNR and CDR2 FQNEAQ (reference sequence). The CDR3, as DNA: TGTGCCAGCAGCGCAATGGGCCGGACAACCAACTATGGCTACCCCTTC. Its translation is CASSAMGRTTNYGYPF.

This clone has more than one count but fewer than ten. This chain connects TRBV18 to TRBJ2-7; 12 nucleotides align to TRBD1. The length of the CDR3 is 18 residues. The ends lost 3 bases at V and 4 bases at J; junction bases unmatched: 13. Germline assignment: CDR1 KGHSH and CDR2 LQKENI. The CDR3 DNA reads as TGTGCCAGCTCACCCCCCGGGACAGGGGGCATTACGGGTTACGAGCAGTACTTC. It yields the protein CASSPPGTGGITGYEQYF.

The chain has TRBV6-5 and TRBJ2-1; 7 bases align to TRBD1. The germline gives CDR1 MNHEY, CDR2 SVGAGI. The CDR3 loop spans 16 amino acids. Losses at the gene ends were 0 bases for V and 0 bases for J; bases not matched to a gene: 2. CDR3 DNA sequence: TGTGCCAGCAGTTACTCGGGACAGATCTCCTACAATGAGCAGTTCTTC. Translated, it gives CASSYSGQISYNEQFF.

This chain uses TRBV28 with TRBJ1-2; 12 bases agree with TRBD1. CDR1 is MDHEN and CDR2 is SYDVKM in the germline V gene. With V trimmed by 6 bases and J by 2 bases, 10 bases remained unmatched. The CDR3 loop spans 17 amino acids. CDR3 bases: TGTGCCAGCAGCCCTCGGGGACAGGGGGCATCAAACTATGGCTACACCTTC. The encoded protein is CASSPRGQGASNYGYTF.

The CDR3 region has the DNA TGTGCCAGCACCCCCAGGGCTTCCTACGAGCAGTACTTC. Translating it yields CASTPRASYEQYF. The gene calls are TRBV11-1 and TRBJ2-7, with D maybe TRBD1 (5 bases). Per germline, CDR1 SGHAT and CDR2 FQDESV (reference sequence). Trimming took 7 bases from V and 1 from J, leaving 11 bases between them. This CDR3 region has 13 residues.

The rearrangement links TRBV7-8 to TRBJ2-5, with 7 bases aligning to TRBD1. Gene TRBJ2-7 matches the end of the DNA better, so the J call may be wrong. CDR1 and CDR2 (germline): SGHVS, FQNEAQ. This CDR3 is built from 14 residues. CDR3 DNA: TGTGCCAGCAGCTACGGGGACAGCGACTACGAGCAGTACTTC. This sequence encodes CASSYGDSDYEQYF.

This sequence joins TRBV5-4 and TRBJ2-2; 8 bases align to TRBD1. The junction had 7 bases not matched to a gene; V was cut back by 3 bases and J by 3 bases. The CDR3 contains 16 residues. Germline assignment: CDR1 SGHNT and CDR2 YYREEE (reference sequence). The CDR3 sequence: CASSWGDRGYTGELFF. CDR3 sequence (DNA): TGTGCCAGCAGCTGGGGAGACAGGGGTTACACCGGGGAGCTGTTTTTT.

This sequence joins TRBV11-3 and TRBJ2-3; 7 nucleotides match TRBD2. Trimming removed 5 bases from V and 2 bases from J; junction bases left unmatched: 4. This CDR3 has 14 residues. Germline CDR1 and CDR2: SGHNT and YENEEA. This chain's CDR3 is CASSLQRDTDTQYF. Written as DNA, the CDR3 is TGTGCCAGCAGCCTGCAGCGGGACACAGATACGCAGTATTTT.

The gene calls are TRBV7-7 and TRBJ2-2, with D possibly matching TRBD2 (7 bases). The CDR3 spans 14 residues. CDR1 and CDR2 from the germline V gene are SSHAT and FNYEAQ (reference sequence). Trimming took off 3 bases at V and 6 bases at J, with 11 bases between the two ends. In DNA, the CDR3 is TGTGCCAGCAGCTTCACAGGGAGGGCCGGGGAGCTGTTTTTT. Its translation is CASSFTGRAGELFF.

This clone was picked up a small number of times. This sequence joins TRBV2 and TRBJ1-1, with D possibly matching TRBD1 (6 bases). CDR1 SNHLY and CDR2 FYNNEI come from the germline V gene. This CDR3 region has 14 residues. Trimming left V 6 bases short and J 5 bases short, with 16 bases between. CDR3 coding DNA: TGTGCCAGCAGCTACAGGGTCGGCTTTACTGAAGCTTTCTTT. It codes for CASSYRVGFTEAFF. Supplemented by reference TRBV2 and TRBJ1-1, the full variable domain reads EPEVTQTPSHQVTQMGQEVILRCVPISNHLYFYWYRQILGQKVEFLVSFYNNEISEKSEIFDDQFSVERPDGSNFTLKIRSTKLEDSAMYFCASSYRVGFTEAFFGQGTRLTVV.

This clone was seen only once. The rearrangement joins TRBV11-2 to TRBJ2-2; 9 bases are a match to TRBD1. CDR1 is SGHAT, CDR2 FQNNGV, per germline. V was pared by 0 bases and J by 2 bases, with 13 bases of the junction left unmatched. The CDR3 extends over 20 amino acids. The CDR3: CASSLDRDRAPLPNTGELFF. The CDR3 DNA reads as TGTGCCAGCAGCTTAGATAGGGACAGGGCACCCCTACCCAACACCGGGGAGCTGTTTTTT.

The chain carries TRBV9 and TRBJ2-1, with 14 bases fitting TRBD2. V lost 4 bases, J lost 9 bases, and 6 bases stayed unmatched. This CDR3 is built from 15 residues. CDR1 and CDR2 (germline): SGDLS, YYNGEE. DNA for the CDR3: TGTGCCAGCAGCTCGACTAGCGGGGGGGCGGGTGAGCAGTTCTTC. Translation: CASSSTSGGAGEQFF.

The chain is built from TRBV6-6 and TRBJ1-2; a possible D gene is TRBD1 (5 bases). Germline V gene lookup returns CDR1 MNHNY and CDR2 SVGAGI (reference sequence). This CDR3 region has 15 residues. V was clipped by 6 bases and J by 4 bases, with 18 bases between them. For the CDR3, the DNA is TGTGCCAGCAGATCCCAAGGCAGGGCCATCTATGGCTACACCTTC. Translating it yields CASRSQGRAIYGYTF.

In this sample, this clone turned up a few times. This chain joins TRBV7-2 and TRBJ2-3; TRBD1 matches at 7 bases. Germline CDR1 and CDR2: SGHTA and FQGNSA. V trimming: 2 bases; J trimming: 4 bases; junction bases outside the gene matches: 0. The CDR3 has 13 amino acids. Here the CDR3 reads CASSLQGADTQYF. For the CDR3, the DNA is TGTGCCAGCAGCTTACAGGGGGCAGATACGCAGTATTTT. The variable domain in full, with the rest retrieved from reference TRBV7-2 and TRBJ2-3, is GAGVSQSPSNKVTEKGKDVELRCDPISGHTALYWYRQSLGQGLEFLIYFQGNSAPDKSGLPSDRFSAERTGGSVSTLTIQRTQQEDSAVYLCASSLQGADTQYFGPGTRLTVL.

This clone was detected only a few times. This sequence joins TRBV5-1 and TRBJ2-6; D may be TRBD2 (6 bases). CDR1 and CDR2 (germline): SGHRS, YFSETQ. V was trimmed by 3 bases and J by 0 bases, leaving 13 bases between them. The CDR3 is 17 residues long. CDR3 sequence reads: CASSWSGGYSGANVLTF. CDR3 in DNA: TGCGCCAGCAGCTGGTCCGGGGGATACTCTGGGGCCAACGTCCTGACTTTC.

The CDR3 reads CATQGIRDSVALEAFF. The CDR3 DNA sequence: TGTGCCACCCAGGGCATCAGGGACTCAGTGGCCCTTGAAGCTTTCTTT. The chain employs TRBV6-6 and TRBJ1-1, with D perhaps TRBD1 (5 bases). V lost 10 bases to trimming and J lost 7 bases, with 28 bases between them. Germline V gene sequence: CDR1 MNHNY, CDR2 SVGAGI (reference sequence). The CDR3 is 16 residues long.

This clone was counted between two and nine times. The sample holds other DNA sequences that translate to the same CDR3. V usage is TRBV19 and J usage is TRBJ1-5; a possible D gene is TRBD1 (5 bases). V was shortened by 3 bases and J by 7 bases, with 16 bases between the two germline ends. Germline lookup yields CDR1 LNHDA and CDR2 SQIVND (reference sequence). The CDR3 covers 15 residues. The DNA for the CDR3 is TGTGCCAGTAGTATCGGTTTGCAGGGCCGACAGCCCCAGCATTTT. It codes for CASSIGLQGRQPQHF.

Worth noting for this clone: This likely comes from a read error, as the CDR3 has no conserved phenylalanine or tryptophan at its end. The DNA is omitted, as the CDR3 cannot be located on it reliably, and the CDR3 follows TCRdb's listing. The rearrangement joins TRBV7-8 to TRBJ2-7; the D call TRBD1 from the table was never checked on the DNA. Both ends counted, the CDR3 spans 13 residues. Germline V gene lookup returns CDR1 SGHVS and CDR2 FQNEAQ. CDR3 sequence reads: CASSLAGDRPDTC.

The chain has TRBV15 and TRBJ1-1; D is perhaps TRBD1 (5 bases). CDR1 is LNHNV and CDR2 is YYDKDF in the germline V gene (reference sequence). V dropped 0 bases and J dropped 7 bases, with 12 bases sitting between them. The CDR3 is 14 residues long. Written as DNA, the CDR3 is TGTGCCACCAGCAGAGATGGCGGGGGTGGTGAAGCTTTCTTT. It translates to CATSRDGGGGEAFF.

V is TRBV19 and J is TRBJ1-2, with TRBD1 matching 12 bases. Germline V gene data show CDR1 as LNHDA and CDR2 as SQIVND (reference sequence). The CDR3 is 13 amino acids. J gave up 8 bases and V 5 bases, and 3 bases lay outside the gene matches. The CDR3 spells CASSAGTGGGYTF. In DNA form, the CDR3 reads TGTGCCAGTAGTGCCGGGACAGGGGGCGGCTACACCTTC. The full variable domain, in which reference TRBV19 and TRBJ1-2 provide the parts outside the CDR3, is DGGITQSPKYLFRKEGQNVTLSCEQNLNHDAMYWYRQDPGQGLRLIYYSQIVNDFQKGDIAEGYSVSREKKESFPLTVTSAQKNPTAFYLCASSAGTGGGYTFGSGTRLTVV.